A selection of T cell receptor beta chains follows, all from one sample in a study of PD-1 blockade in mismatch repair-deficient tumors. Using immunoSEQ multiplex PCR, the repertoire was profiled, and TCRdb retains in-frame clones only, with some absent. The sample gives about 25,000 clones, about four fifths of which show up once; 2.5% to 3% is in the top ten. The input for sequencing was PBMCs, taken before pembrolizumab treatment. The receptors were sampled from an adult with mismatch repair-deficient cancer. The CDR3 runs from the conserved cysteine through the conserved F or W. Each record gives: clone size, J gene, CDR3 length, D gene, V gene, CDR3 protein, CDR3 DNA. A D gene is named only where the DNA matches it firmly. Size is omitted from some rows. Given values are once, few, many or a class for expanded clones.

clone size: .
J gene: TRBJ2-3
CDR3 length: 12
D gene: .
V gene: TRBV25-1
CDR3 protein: CASSAGTDTQYF
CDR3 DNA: TGTGCCAGCAGTGCGGGGACAGATACGCAGTATTTT

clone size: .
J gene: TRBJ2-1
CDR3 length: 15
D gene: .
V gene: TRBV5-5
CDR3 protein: CASSPGGPDYNEQFF
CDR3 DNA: TGTGCCAGCAGCCCCGGAGGTCCAGACTACAATGAGCAGTTCTTC

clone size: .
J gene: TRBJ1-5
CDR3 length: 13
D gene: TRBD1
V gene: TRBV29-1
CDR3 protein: CSVVDRANQPQHF
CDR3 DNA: TGCAGCGTTGTGGACAGGGCTAATCAGCCCCAGCATTTT

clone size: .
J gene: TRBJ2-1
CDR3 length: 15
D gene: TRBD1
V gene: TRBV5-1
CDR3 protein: CASSLEGTVVGEQFF
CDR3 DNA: TGCGCCAGCAGCTTGGAAGGGACAGTCGTCGGTGAGCAGTTCTTC

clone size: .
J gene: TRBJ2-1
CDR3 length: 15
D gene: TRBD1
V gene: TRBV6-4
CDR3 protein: CASSDSGGAYNEQFF
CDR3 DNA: TGTGCCAGCAGTGACTCAGGGGGCGCCTACAATGAGCAGTTCTTC

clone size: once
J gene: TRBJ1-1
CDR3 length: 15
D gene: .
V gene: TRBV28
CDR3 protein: CASSLPGFRDTEAFF
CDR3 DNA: TGTGCCAGCAGTTTACCAGGGTTTAGGGACACTGAAGCTTTCTTT

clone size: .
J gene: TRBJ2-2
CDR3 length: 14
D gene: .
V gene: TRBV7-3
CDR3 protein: CASSLGRNTGELFF
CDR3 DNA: TGTGCCAGCAGCTTAGGGCGGAACACCGGGGAGCTGTTTTTT

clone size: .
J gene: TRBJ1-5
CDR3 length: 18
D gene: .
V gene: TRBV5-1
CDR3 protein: CASSRPGPEDYSNQPQHF
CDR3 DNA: TGCGCCAGCAGCAGACCGGGTCCCGAAGATTATAGCAATCAGCCCCAGCATTTT

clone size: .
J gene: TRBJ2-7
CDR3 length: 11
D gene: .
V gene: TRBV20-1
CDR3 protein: CPGCRKKEQYF
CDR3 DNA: TGTCCGGGGTGTCGCAAGAAAGAGCAGTACTTC

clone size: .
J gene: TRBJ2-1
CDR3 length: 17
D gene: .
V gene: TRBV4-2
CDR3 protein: CASSQPGVAPPHNEQFF
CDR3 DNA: TGTGCCAGCAGCCAACCTGGGGTAGCGCCTCCTCACAATGAGCAGTTCTTC

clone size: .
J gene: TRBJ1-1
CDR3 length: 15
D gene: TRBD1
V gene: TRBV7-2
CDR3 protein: CASSFARGQLTEAFF
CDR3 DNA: TGTGCCAGCAGCTTTGCTAGGGGACAGTTGACTGAAGCTTTCTTT